This entry features one T cell receptor (beta chain) sequence. Its antigen is undetermined. The sample comes from a study of post-analysis software for immune sequencing data. The overall study: The disease courses covered relapsing-remitting, secondary progressive and progressive-relapsing multiple sclerosis.

TCR beta libraries were prepared from cDNA with unique molecular identifiers. Between about 0.95 and 11 million T cells gave rise to some 490,000 cDNA molecules. TCRdb processed the PCR reads anew with MiXCR; each CDR3 protein has one entry. This repertoire shows about 820,000 distinct CDR3 sequences, about 57% found once; its top ten account for approximately 4.3%. Study results and caveats: Analysis by F measure revealed that same-batch samples clustered strongly together. Normalized Chao1 diversity was significantly lower in multiple sclerosis patients than in controls.

The sequenced sample consisted of blood. The sequence came from a girl aged 5 to 17 with multiple sclerosis.

CDR3 nucleotide sequence: TGCGCCAGCAGCTTTTGGCCGGGAAGCTATGGCTACACCTTC. Its translation: CASSFWPGSYGYTF. The chain recombines TRBV5-1 with TRBJ1-2; D is undetermined. Trimming removed 2 bases at V and 4 bases at J, with 12 bases between. In germline, CDR1 is SGHRS, CDR2 YFSETQ. This CDR3 is built from 14 residues.